The 21 T cell receptor beta chains reported below all come from one sample, sequenced in a study of T cells in Graves' hyperthyroidism and ophthalmopathy. RNA transcripts were the template for amplifying TCR beta CDR3 regions. The TCR CDR3 was amplified in a first-round RT-PCR using the HTBI primer set. MiXCR was run by TCRdb on the multiplex PCR reads, yielding one entry per CDR3 protein. The top ten clones hold around 48% of a sample with under 350,000 distinct CDR3 sequences, around a fifth of them seen once. The material sequenced was blood. The receptors were sampled from a woman between 45 and 65 years old with Graves' hyperthyroidism.

This clonotype was recorded at least ten times. This rearrangement joins TRBV18 to TRBJ1-4; D is ambiguous. The CDR3 contains 15 residues. The germline V gene encodes CDR1 KGHSH and CDR2 LQKENI. Trimming took 0 bases from V and 7 from J, leaving 12 bases between them. The CDR3 loop reads CASSPPGVTGEKLFF. The DNA of the CDR3 is TGTGCCAGCTCACCACCAGGAGTTACCGGTGAAAAACTGTTTTTT.

The chain carries TRBV10-2 and TRBJ2-7; D is undetermined. Trimming cost V 9 bases and J 4 bases, with 16 bases left between them. Germline V gives CDR1 WSHSY, CDR2 SAAADI. The CDR3 consists of 13 residues. CDR3 DNA sequence: TGCGCCAGTGGAACATCACAGTGGTACGAGCAGTACTTC. Translated, it gives CASGTSQWYEQYF.

This clonotype was seen repeatedly, ten times or more. The chain is built from TRBV3-1 and TRBJ2-7, with D uncertain. The CDR3 has 13 residues. Germline CDR1 reads LGHDT; CDR2 reads YNNKEL (reference sequence). Trimming pared 1 base from V and 9 bases from J, leaving 13 bases between. This CDR3 is CASSQVDGLGQYF. The CDR3 bases are TGTGCCAGCAGCCAAGTGGACGGTTTAGGGCAGTACTTC.

The sample holds many counts of this clonotype. The chain employs TRBV10-1 and TRBJ1-2, with D perhaps matching TRBD1 (5 bases). This CDR3 has 12 residues. CDR1 WNHNN and CDR2 SYGVQD come from the germline V gene (reference sequence). The V end lost 6 bases, the J end lost 5 bases, and 10 bases lay between the germline ends. The DNA for the CDR3 is TGCGCCAGCAGCGACAGCCTGTATGGCTACACCTTC. It codes for CASSDSLYGYTF.

This clonotype was seen ten or more times. A read error is possible here, since a much larger clone lies one base away. This chain joins TRBV20-1 and TRBJ2-3; maybe TRBD2 (6 bases). The CDR3 is 14 residues long. Germline V CDR1 and CDR2: DFQATT, SNEGSKA (reference sequence). Trimming removed 5 bases at V and 1 base at J, with 13 bases between. CDR3 DNA: TGCAGTGCTCCCTGGACTATCGGCACAGATACGCAGTATTTT. This codes for CSAPWTIGTDTQYF.

The rearrangement links TRBV4-1 to TRBJ2-2; 7 bases are a match to TRBD2. The germline V gene has CDR1 MGHRA and CDR2 YSYEKL. Losses at the gene ends were 7 bases for V and 2 bases for J; bases not matched to a gene: 16. CDR3 size: 18 residues. The CDR3 region has the DNA TGCGCCAGCAAGGATCCCGGGGCGGGAGAACTCAACACCGGGGAGCTGTTTTTT. Its translation is CASKDPGAGELNTGELFF.

There are many counts of this clonotype. The chain carries TRBV18 and TRBJ2-5; D is possibly TRBD1 (6 bases). V lost 6 bases to trimming and J lost 1 base, with 12 bases between them. Germline V lookup: CDR1 KGHSH, CDR2 LQKENI. CDR3 length equals 14 residues. As DNA, the CDR3 is TGTGCCAGCTCCGTAGGACAGTTCCAAGAGACCCAGTACTTC. Protein product: CASSVGQFQETQYF. The entire variable domain, with the rest obtained from reference TRBV18 and TRBJ2-5, is as follows: NAGVMQNPRHLVRRRGQEARLRCSPMKGHSHVYWYRQLPEEGLKFMVYLQKENIIDESGMPKERFSAEFPKEGPSILRIQQVVRGDSAAYFCASSVGQFQETQYFGPGTRLLVL.

This clonotype was picked up many times. The CDR3 region is CASTSQAGEETQYF. Here the CDR3 DNA reads TGTGCCAGCACCTCCCAAGCGGGGGAAGAGACCCAGTACTTC. The V call is TRBV28, the J call TRBJ2-5, with 8 bases fitting TRBD2. Germline V gene data show CDR1 as MDHEN and CDR2 as SYDVKM. Unmatched junction bases numbered 7, after V lost 7 bases and J lost 3 bases. The CDR3 has 14 amino acids.

The chain recombines TRBV20-1 with TRBJ2-5; D is unclear. The V gene's germline CDR1 is DFQATT and CDR2 SNEGSKA (reference sequence). The CDR3 extends over 14 amino acids. Trimming took off 6 bases at V and 2 bases at J, with 16 bases between the two ends. The CDR3 region is CSAPPWTAQETQYF. In DNA, the CDR3 is TGCAGTGCCCCGCCTTGGACGGCTCAAGAGACCCAGTACTTC.

This clonotype was observed many times. The J gene is TRBJ2-1, the V gene TRBV2; TRBD1 is a possible D gene (6 bases). The CDR3 contains 13 residues. V gave up 7 bases and J gave up 5 bases, with 12 bases separating them. CDR1 and CDR2 from the germline V gene are SNHLY and FYNNEI. The DNA of the CDR3 is TGTGCCAGCACGACCGACAGGAACAATGAGCAGTTCTTC. This encodes CASTTDRNNEQFF.

This clonotype was observed at least ten times. This chain links TRBV20-1 with TRBJ2-7; 10 nucleotides line up with TRBD1. Germline CDR1 and CDR2: DFQATT and SNEGSKA (reference sequence). The CDR3 is 14 residues long. With V trimmed by 1 base and J by 2 bases, 2 bases remained unmatched. DNA for the CDR3: TGCAGTGCTAGAGTTGGACAGGGGGCCTACGAGCAGTACTTC. Translation gives CSARVGQGAYEQYF.

This clonotype was seen repeatedly, ten times or more. V gene TRBV5-8 combines with J gene TRBJ1-1; 8 bases fit TRBD1. J gave up 0 bases and V 3 bases, and 7 bases lay outside the gene matches. The CDR3 contains 16 residues. In germline, CDR1 is SGHTS, CDR2 YDEGEE. Here the CDR3 DNA reads TGTGCCAGCAGCTCCTCCCAGGGGGCGATGAACACTGAAGCTTTCTTT. This gives the protein CASSSSQGAMNTEAFF.

The rearrangement joins TRBV30 to TRBJ1-5; TRBD1 aligns across 7 bases. The length of the CDR3 is 15 residues. Germline V gene lookup returns CDR1 GTSNPN and CDR2 SVGIG (reference sequence). V gave up 2 bases and J gave up 6 bases; unmatched junction bases: 10. The CDR3 DNA reads TGTGCCTGGAGTTTTATAGGGGGCGCGGGTCAGCCCCAGCATTTT. Translation: CAWSFIGGAGQPQHF.

This clonotype was seen only a few times. For the CDR3, the DNA is TGTGCCATCATGGTTCGTCAGGGGATTCCCTACAATGAGCAGTTCTTC. The encoded protein is CAIMVRQGIPYNEQFF. The chain employs TRBV10-3 and TRBJ2-1, with D possibly TRBD1 on 6 matching bases. Looked up from germline, CDR1 is ENHRY and CDR2 is SYGVKD. V was clipped by 7 bases and J by 2 bases, with 18 bases between them. There are 16 residues in the CDR3.

The chain employs TRBV4-1 and TRBJ2-7; D might be TRBD1 or TRBD2, each matching 5 bases. CDR3 size: 12 residues. Germline V gene lookup returns CDR1 MGHRA and CDR2 YSYEKL. Trimming stripped 1 base from V and 6 bases from J, with 7 bases between. This CDR3 is CASSQGGSEQYF. Written as DNA, the CDR3 is TGCGCCAGCAGCCAAGGGGGGTCCGAGCAGTACTTC.

This clonotype was seen only once. The chain links TRBV2 to TRBJ2-2; TRBD1 agrees at 8 bases. CDR1 and CDR2 (germline): SNHLY, FYNNEI. This CDR3 region has 16 residues. Trimming at V came to 6 bases and at J to 2 bases, leaving 8 bases not matched to a gene. The CDR3 DNA follows: TGTGCCAGCAGACGTTCGACAGGGGAAAACACCGGGGAGCTGTTTTTT. This sequence encodes CASRRSTGENTGELFF.

This clonotype was observed many times. The chain is built from TRBV20-1 and TRBJ2-7, with TRBD2 identical over 12 bases. Germline trimming cut 5 bases from V and 2 bases from J; bases unmatched to any gene: 10. The CDR3 is made up of 16 amino acids. Germline CDR1 DFQATT, CDR2 SNEGSKA (reference sequence). The CDR3 DNA sequence: TGCAGTGCTCCTGGACTAGCGGGATCGGGGACCTACGAGCAGTACTTC. Its protein product is CSAPGLAGSGTYEQYF.

This clonotype was seen many times. The chain recombines TRBV12-3 or TRBV12-4 with TRBJ1-4; D gene ambiguous. This CDR3 has 14 amino acids. V lost 1 base and J lost 0, with 3 bases in between. CDR3 residues: CASSLVSTNEKLFF. For the CDR3, the DNA is TGTGCCAGCAGTTTAGTCTCAACTAATGAAAAACTGTTTTTT.

V gene TRBV7-9 combines with J gene TRBJ2-5; 11 positions match TRBD1. The CDR3 sequence is 15 residues long. The germline V gene has CDR1 SEHNR and CDR2 FQNEAQ (reference sequence). The V and J ends lost 4 bases and 4 bases, in that order; junction bases with no gene match: 5. This CDR3 reads CASSSDRGPRETQYF. CDR3 DNA: TGTGCCAGCAGCTCGGACAGGGGGCCGCGAGAGACCCAGTACTTC.

V gene TRBV6-1 combines with J gene TRBJ1-5; 9 positions agree with TRBD1. Per the germline V gene, CDR1 is MNHNS and CDR2 is SASEGT. J gave up 2 bases and V 3 bases, and 8 bases lay outside the gene matches. CDR3 length equals 17 residues. The CDR3 nucleotides are TGTGCCAGCAGTGACCTGACAGGGGGTACGGGCAATCAGCCCCAGCATTTT. It specifies CASSDLTGGTGNQPQHF.

This clonotype has at least ten counts. The chain combines TRBV5-8 with TRBJ1-4; TRBD1 is a possible D gene (5 bases). The CDR3 totals 15 residues. Trimming shortened V by 4 bases and J by 7 bases, and 17 bases separated the two germline ends. CDR1 is SGHTS, CDR2 YDEGEE, per germline. DNA for the CDR3: TGTGCCAGCAGCACAGGAACAGGAATGACTGAAAAACTGTTTTTT. It encodes CASSTGTGMTEKLFF.